This T cell receptor (beta chain) was recovered during a study of metastatic and nonmetastatic thyroid tumors. As for the study in general: The study looked at repertoires side by side in blood and in tumor or nodule tissue from malignant and benign thyroid patients. Points from the study as a whole: Significantly greater TCR beta diversity was reportedly found in malignant thyroid tumors than in benign nodules (in blood and tumor).

This CDR3 region has 14 residues. V lost 5 bases, J lost 4 bases, and 14 bases lay in between. Germline-derived CDR1 and CDR2 are KGHSH and LQKENI. MiXCR was used by TCRdb to re-call the PCR reads. The profile shows roughly 38,000 clones, over 10% of them singletons. In this sample, this clone turned up many times. Its antigen is undetermined. All patients reached thyroid surgery having received no treatment beforehand. This chain links TRBV18 with TRBJ1-2, with D tentatively TRBD1 (5 bases). This TCR was sampled from a male donor with papillary thyroid cancer or a benign thyroid nodule (not recorded which). Some clones in this sample may be carry-over from other donors' samples. The sample consisted of blood. The CDR3 DNA sequence: TGTGCCAGCTCAGAAAGGCAGGGAGGCTATGGCTACACCTTC. It yields the protein CASSERQGGYGYTF.